These 11 T cell receptor beta chains were sequenced from one sample in a study of graft-versus-host responses after intestinal transplantation (dated by TCRdb to about 2021). The library relied on the immunoSEQ multiplex PCR assay. TCRdb holds this immuneACCESS table with in-frame rearrangements only. Some clones are missing; in checked studies, unresolved V genes explain under half, and the rest has no known cause. Recorded for this sample are approximately 99,000 clones; around 91% of them occurred a single time. The ten most abundant clones make up roughly 0.2% of the sample. The time point tag for this specimen amounts to: cells obtained before transplantation from donor or recipient. These TCRs are of unknown antigen specificity. The material sequenced was unstimulated CD4+ T cells sorted from spleen or lymph node cells, taken before transplant. Source of these receptors: a human donor who was the organ donor for an intestinal transplant.

The J gene is TRBJ1-2, the V gene TRBV4-1, with 9 bases matching TRBD1. Germline V gene sequence: CDR1 MGHRA, CDR2 YSYEKL. J lost 8 bases, V lost 0 bases, and 4 bases had no gene match. The CDR3 covers 14 residues. CDR3 in DNA: TGCGCCAGCAGCCAAGATGGGACAGGGATGGGCTACACCTTC. It specifies CASSQDGTGMGYTF.

This chain links TRBV11-2 with TRBJ2-3; TRBD2 is a possible D gene (5 bases). CDR3 length: 15 residues. Trimming removed 5 bases at V and 0 bases at J, with 12 bases between. Germline loops: CDR1 SGHAT, CDR2 FQNNGV. Written as DNA, the CDR3 is TGTGCCAGCAGCCCGGAGCGGACTAGCACAGATACGCAGTATTTT. The encoded protein is CASSPERTSTDTQYF.

This rearrangement joins TRBV18 to TRBJ1-6, with D perhaps matching TRBD1 (5 bases). CDR3 length: 13 residues. V shed 4 bases and J shed 9 bases, with 10 bases lying between them. Per the germline V gene, CDR1 is KGHSH and CDR2 is LQKENI. CDR3 in DNA: TGTGCCAGCTCACGAGACAGAGTTTCACCCCTCCACTTT. Its translation is CASSRDRVSPLHF.

The rearrangement links TRBV10-3 to TRBJ1-2; D uncertain. V lost 0 bases to trimming and J lost 2 bases, with 4 bases between them. Germline assignment: CDR1 ENHRY and CDR2 SYGVKD. This CDR3 region has 13 residues. The CDR3 here is CAISESGNYGYTF. CDR3 bases: TGTGCCATCAGTGAGTCTGGCAACTATGGCTACACCTTC.

The chain has TRBV7-2 and TRBJ2-7; 11 bases map to TRBD2. Trimming cost V 1 base and J 6 bases; bases outside gene matches: 11. The V gene's germline CDR1 is SGHTA and CDR2 FQGNSA. The CDR3 is made up of 17 amino acids. CDR3 DNA sequence: TGTGCCAGCAGCTTAGGTCTAGCGGGGGGTCGACCTGGCGAGCAGTACTTC. Protein: CASSLGLAGGRPGEQYF. The entire variable domain, with the rest obtained from reference TRBV7-2 and TRBJ2-7, is as follows: GAGVSQSPSNKVTEKGKDVELRCDPISGHTALYWYRQSLGQGLEFLIYFQGNSAPDKSGLPSDRFSAERTGGSVSTLTIQRTQQEDSAVYLCASSLGLAGGRPGEQYFGPGTRLTVT.

Only a few counts were recorded for this clone. The rearrangement links TRBV10-1 to TRBJ2-3; 9 positions agree with TRBD2. The CDR3 runs 19 residues. Trimming took 6 bases from V and 2 from J; bases not matched to a gene: 18. CDR1 is WNHNN and CDR2 is SYGVQD in the germline V gene (reference sequence). The CDR3 protein is CASRGGGRASGDPTDTQYF. DNA for the CDR3: TGCGCCAGCAGAGGAGGAGGTAGGGCTAGCGGGGATCCCACAGATACGCAGTATTTT.

The chain recombines TRBV4-2 with TRBJ2-7, with TRBD2 identical over 8 bases. V was clipped by 0 bases and J by 2 bases; unmatched bases: 15. The CDR3 is made up of 19 amino acids. The germline V gene has CDR1 LGHNA and CDR2 YNFKEQ. CDR3 sequence reads: CASSQDGGVAGLTAYEQYF. In DNA, the CDR3 is TGTGCCAGCAGCCAAGATGGGGGGGTAGCGGGGCTTACCGCCTACGAGCAGTACTTC.

The chain employs TRBV18 and TRBJ1-2; D not resolved. CDR3 size: 13 residues. Germline loops: CDR1 KGHSH, CDR2 LQKENI. V was clipped by 4 bases and J by 4 bases, with 10 bases between them. For the CDR3, the DNA is TGTGCCAGCTCACGAGGAGGAGGCTATGGCTACACCTTC. It specifies CASSRGGGYGYTF.

This chain connects TRBV9 to TRBJ2-1, with D possibly matching TRBD2 (7 bases). Germline lookup yields CDR1 SGDLS and CDR2 YYNGEE. Deletions cut 0 bases from V and 2 bases from J, with 12 bases between. CDR3 size: 16 residues. The CDR3 sequence: CASSVAPGGPYNEQFF. DNA of the CDR3: TGTGCCAGCAGCGTAGCCCCGGGGGGCCCCTACAATGAGCAGTTCTTC.

The V call is TRBV7-9, the J call TRBJ2-4; 7 positions agree with TRBD1. Looked up from germline, CDR1 is SEHNR and CDR2 is FQNEAQ (reference sequence). The ends lost 3 bases at V and 8 bases at J; junction bases unmatched: 7. The CDR3 covers 14 residues. DNA for the CDR3: TGTGCCAGCAGCTTGGACAGGAGGTGGGACATTCAGTACTTC. Translating gives CASSLDRRWDIQYF. Full variable domain (outside the CDR3, taken from reference TRBV7-9 and TRBJ2-4): DTGVSQNPRHKITKRGQNVTFRCDPISEHNRLYWYRQTLGQGPEFLTYFQNEAQLEKSRLLSDRFSAERPKGSFSTLEIQRTEQGDSAMYLCASSLDRRWDIQYFGAGTRLSVL.

V gene TRBV7-9 combines with J gene TRBJ2-7; D is undetermined. The CDR3 covers 12 residues. Germline loops: CDR1 SEHNR, CDR2 FQNEAQ (reference sequence). V lost 1 base to trimming and J lost 5 bases, with 6 bases between them. In DNA form, the CDR3 reads TGTGCCAGCAGCTTAGACTACAACGAGCAGTACTTC. It codes for CASSLDYNEQYF.